Presented here are 17 T cell receptor beta chains from one specimen sequenced in a study of control samples from healthy donors and cancer patients. Produced via immunoSEQ multiplex PCR; TCRdb's table is partial and in-frame only. This table has about 170,000 clones, 91% appearing once. Material: blood. These receptor sequences come from a woman in her 30s in good health.

The chain employs TRBV27 and TRBJ1-4; 9 positions agree with TRBD1. The ends lost 2 bases at V and 6 bases at J; junction bases unmatched: 10. This CDR3 comprises 17 residues. The germline V gene encodes CDR1 MNHEY and CDR2 SMNVEV (reference sequence). The CDR3: CASSLVSWDREDEKLFF. For the CDR3, the DNA is TGTGCCAGCAGTTTAGTTTCCTGGGACAGGGAGGATGAAAAACTGTTTTTT.

The J gene is TRBJ2-2, the V gene TRBV5-1; D is perhaps TRBD1 (6 bases). V was trimmed by 4 bases and J by 8 bases, leaving 12 bases between them. This CDR3 has 13 amino acids. The germline gives CDR1 SGHRS, CDR2 YFSETQ. CDR3 sequence reads: CASSTDRTGELFF. CDR3 coding DNA: TGCGCCAGCAGCACGGACAGAACTGGGGAGCTGTTTTTT.

This chain joins TRBV7-9 and TRBJ1-5; TRBD1 matches 7 bases. Trimming at V came to 2 bases and at J to 5 bases, leaving 6 bases not matched to a gene. The CDR3 length is 15 residues. In germline, CDR1 is SEHNR, CDR2 FQNEAQ (reference sequence). The CDR3 DNA sequence: TGTGCCAGCAGCTTACTAGGGACAGCCGATCAGCCCCAGCATTTT. Protein: CASSLLGTADQPQHF.

The V gene is TRBV9, the J gene TRBJ1-1, with D possibly matching TRBD1 (5 bases). V was pared by 4 bases and J by 1 base, with 14 bases between. The CDR3 loop spans 15 amino acids. Germline-derived CDR1 and CDR2 are SGDLS and YYNGEE. CDR3 sequence (DNA): TGTGCCAGCAGCTCCTCCGGGACGGCGAACACTGAAGCTTTCTTT. It specifies CASSSSGTANTEAFF.

The rearrangement links TRBV28 to TRBJ1-2, with 7 nucleotides matching TRBD1. Per germline, CDR1 MDHEN and CDR2 SYDVKM. V lost 4 bases and J lost 4; bases outside the gene matches: 9. This CDR3 is built from 15 residues. The DNA for the CDR3 is TGTGCCAGCAGTTCCCAGGGGGTCCCCTTCTATGGCTACACCTTC. It is translated as CASSSQGVPFYGYTF.

This chain links TRBV2 with TRBJ1-4; perhaps TRBD1 as D (6 bases). With 6 bases removed from V and 4 bases from J, the gap between germline ends came to 9 bases. Per germline, CDR1 SNHLY and CDR2 FYNNEI. The CDR3 length is 13 residues. CDR3 nucleotide sequence: TGTGCCAGCAGACAGGGCTTTAATGAAAAACTGTTTTTT. Amino acids: CASRQGFNEKLFF. The variable domain in full, completed from reference TRBV2 and TRBJ1-4, reads EPEVTQTPSHQVTQMGQEVILRCVPISNHLYFYWYRQILGQKVEFLVSFYNNEISEKSEIFDDQFSVERPDGSNFTLKIRSTKLEDSAMYFCASRQGFNEKLFFGSGTQLSVL.

A single count supports this clone. The rearrangement uses TRBV6-4 and TRBJ2-3; D gene ambiguous. CDR1 and CDR2 from the germline V gene are MRHNA and SNTAGT. The CDR3 is 13 residues long. Trimming cost V 4 bases and J 1 base, with 6 bases left between them. The DNA for the CDR3 is TGTGCCAGCAGTGTAAGCGGCACAGATACGCAGTATTTT. As protein: CASSVSGTDTQYF.

V gene TRBV11-2 combines with J gene TRBJ2-7; D not resolved. V lost 1 base to trimming and J lost 2 bases, with 12 bases between them. CDR3 length: 15 residues. Germline V gives CDR1 SGHAT, CDR2 FQNNGV. In DNA form, the CDR3 reads TGTGCCAGCAGCTTAGCTGGGGTCATAACCTACGAGCAGTACTTC. Protein product: CASSLAGVITYEQYF. Looking up the rest from reference TRBV11-2 and TRBJ2-7 gives the full variable domain: EAGVAQSPRYKIIEKRQSVAFWCNPISGHATLYWYQQILGQGPKLLIQFQNNGVVDDSQLPKDRFSAERLKGVDSTLKIQPAKLEDSAVYLCASSLAGVITYEQYFGPGTRLTVT.

The V and J genes are TRBV4-1 and TRBJ1-4; no clear D gene. Trimming took 3 bases from V and 6 from J, leaving 5 bases between them. The CDR3 runs 12 residues. Germline lookup yields CDR1 MGHRA and CDR2 YSYEKL. The CDR3 region has the DNA TGCGCCAGCAGCCAGGGAGATGAAAAACTGTTTTTT. It yields the protein CASSQGDEKLFF.

The rearrangement uses TRBV12-3 or TRBV12-4 and TRBJ2-7; D remains unclear. V was shortened by 10 bases and J by 0 bases, with 10 bases between the two germline ends. This CDR3 is built from 12 residues. CDR3 sequence: CATPPDSYEQYF. CDR3 DNA sequence: TGTGCCACCCCGCCGGACTCCTACGAGCAGTACTTC.

This clone appeared a single time. The rearrangement joins TRBV7-2 to TRBJ2-1, with TRBD2 matching 8 bases. The CDR3 is 15 amino acids. J lost 6 bases, V lost 2 bases, and 6 bases had no gene match. Germline V gene lookup returns CDR1 SGHTA and CDR2 FQGNSA. The CDR3 DNA sequence: TGTGCCAGCAGCTTACCGGGACTAGGGACCAATGAGCAGTTCTTC. Encoded protein: CASSLPGLGTNEQFF.

This clone was detected only once. This chain links TRBV12-3 or TRBV12-4 with TRBJ1-5; tentative D call: TRBD1 (5 bases). The length of the CDR3 is 13 residues. The V end lost 1 base, the J end lost 6 bases, and 7 bases lay between the germline ends. CDR3 protein: CASSLGGSQPQHF. The CDR3 DNA follows: TGTGCCAGCAGTTTAGGGGGGAGTCAGCCCCAGCATTTT.

This clone was recorded only once. The chain employs TRBV7-2 and TRBJ1-1, with 8 bases identical to TRBD1. Unmatched junction bases numbered 4, after V lost 5 bases and J lost 5 bases. Germline CDR1 SGHTA, CDR2 FQGNSA. The CDR3 contains 13 residues. The CDR3 DNA reads as TGTGCCAGCAGCCGCGACAGGGGAACTGAAGCTTTCTTT. It specifies CASSRDRGTEAFF.

The chain joins TRBV28 to TRBJ1-1; TRBD1 agrees at 8 bases. V trimming: 3 bases; J trimming: 2 bases; junction bases outside the gene matches: 2. Germline V gene lookup returns CDR1 MDHEN and CDR2 SYDVKM. The CDR3 extends over 14 amino acids. The CDR3 sequence: CASSLTGVNTEAFF. In nucleotides, the CDR3 is TGTGCCAGCAGTTTGACAGGGGTAAACACTGAAGCTTTCTTT.

The rearrangement joins TRBV7-3 to TRBJ2-1; 8 nucleotides match TRBD2. The junction had 8 bases not matched to a gene; V was cut back by 5 bases and J by 5 bases. The CDR3 length is 15 residues. Germline V CDR1 and CDR2: SGHTA, FQGTGA. CDR3 loop: CASSTPGLGNNEQFF. The DNA for the CDR3 is TGTGCCAGCAGCACGCCGGGACTAGGGAACAATGAGCAGTTCTTC.

The chain couples TRBV10-1 to TRBJ2-1; 11 nucleotides line up with TRBD1. With 5 bases clipped from V and 5 bases from J, the junction kept 5 bases outside the gene matches. The germline V gene encodes CDR1 WNHNN and CDR2 SYGVQD (reference sequence). The CDR3 spans 15 residues. The CDR3, as DNA: TGCGCCAGCAGTCCCCTGGGACAGGGGGACAATGAGCAGTTCTTC. This sequence encodes CASSPLGQGDNEQFF.

In regard to this clone: Other DNA variants within this sample encode the same CDR3. The gene calls are TRBV28 and TRBJ2-7; D call uncertain. Germline V gene sequence: CDR1 MDHEN, CDR2 SYDVKM. V was clipped by 4 bases and J by 2 bases, with 3 bases between them. This CDR3 spans 11 amino acids. CDR3 in amino acids: CASSSTYEQYF. The CDR3, as DNA: TGTGCCAGCAGTTCCACCTACGAGCAGTACTTC.